One sample yielded the 26 T cell receptor beta chains listed below, sequenced in a study of blood T cell repertoires in COVID-19. Profiled with immunoSEQ multiplex PCR; TCRdb holds only in-frame clones, not every one. The data contain 370,000 or so clones, 70% to 85% of them singletons. Material for sequencing was peripheral blood. Receptors originate from a human donor with acute or convalescent COVID-19. The donor label of this sample is uncertain.

The chain uses TRBV30 and TRBJ1-2; D is undetermined. Germline CDR1 GTSNPN, CDR2 SVGIG (reference sequence). V dropped 0 bases and J dropped 2 bases, with 10 bases sitting between them. The CDR3 has 14 amino acids. CDR3 coding DNA: TGTGCCTGGAGTGTACTAGTAGGGAACTATGGCTACACCTTC. Protein product: CAWSVLVGNYGYTF.

Only one count was recorded for this clone. The chain has TRBV4-2 and TRBJ2-1; TRBD2 matches 11 bases. CDR1 and CDR2 from the germline V gene are LGHNA and YNFKEQ. This CDR3 spans 18 amino acids. Germline trimming cut 1 base from V and 0 bases from J; bases unmatched to any gene: 5. CDR3 protein: CASSQGTSGLSSYNEQFF. The DNA for the CDR3 is TGTGCCAGCAGCCAAGGGACTAGCGGGCTTAGCTCCTACAATGAGCAGTTCTTC.

The chain uses TRBV9 and TRBJ2-3, with 9 nucleotides matching TRBD1. The germline gives CDR1 SGDLS, CDR2 YYNGEE. The junction had 7 bases not matched to a gene; V was cut back by 2 bases and J by 0 bases. The CDR3 has 17 residues. The CDR3 here is CASSVERGTGSTDTQYF. The CDR3 coding sequence is TGTGCCAGCAGCGTGGAAAGAGGGACAGGGAGCACAGATACGCAGTATTTT.

V gene TRBV4-1 combines with J gene TRBJ1-1, with 7 positions matching TRBD1. The length of the CDR3 is 15 residues. V was pared by 3 bases and J by 1 base, with 5 bases of the junction left unmatched. Per the germline V gene, CDR1 is MGHRA and CDR2 is YSYEKL. CDR3: CASSHTTGANTEAFF. Here the CDR3 DNA reads TGCGCCAGCAGCCACACTACAGGGGCGAACACTGAAGCTTTCTTT.

This chain links TRBV28 with TRBJ1-2; TRBD1 matches 10 bases. V trimming: 5 bases; J trimming: 12 bases; junction bases outside the gene matches: 6. The CDR3 loop spans 12 amino acids. Per germline, CDR1 MDHEN and CDR2 SYDVKM. CDR3 in DNA: TGTGCCAGCAGTCTCCGACAGGGGGCGGACACCTTC. It encodes CASSLRQGADTF.

The V and J genes are TRBV6-5 and TRBJ2-2; TRBD1 aligns across 7 bases. The CDR3 is 14 residues long. The V gene's germline CDR1 is MNHEY and CDR2 SVGAGI. Trimming removed 7 bases from V and 6 bases from J; junction bases left unmatched: 8. CDR3 sequence reads: CASTPTGLAGELFF. In nucleotides, the CDR3 is TGTGCCAGCACTCCGACAGGGTTGGCCGGGGAGCTGTTTTTT.

The CDR3 loop is CATSRDRVGQNYGYTF. The CDR3 nucleotides read TGTGCCACCAGCAGAGATCGGGTGGGACAGAACTATGGCTACACCTTC. The rearrangement uses TRBV15 and TRBJ1-2; TRBD1 matches at 7 bases. This CDR3 spans 16 amino acids. Germline V lookup: CDR1 LNHNV, CDR2 YYDKDF (reference sequence). V was clipped by 0 bases and J by 2 bases; unmatched bases: 6.

This clone was detected a few times. CDR3 nucleotide sequence: TGTGCCAGCAGTCCCGGGATCCCCCCGTATCAGCCCCAGCATTTT. It encodes CASSPGIPPYQPQHF. The chain joins TRBV27 to TRBJ1-5; no clear D. Trimming removed 5 bases from V and 5 bases from J, with 16 bases in between. The germline V gene has CDR1 MNHEY and CDR2 SMNVEV (reference sequence). The CDR3 spans 15 residues.

The V gene is TRBV19, the J gene TRBJ1-1; D is undetermined. From germline, CDR1 is LNHDA and CDR2 SQIVND (reference sequence). This CDR3 comprises 16 residues. V was clipped by 4 bases and J by 3 bases, with 18 bases between them. The CDR3 loop is CASSTYLRALDTEAFF. For the CDR3, the DNA is TGTGCCAGTAGTACGTATTTGAGGGCTCTCGACACTGAAGCTTTCTTT.

The J gene is TRBJ1-6, the V gene TRBV7-9; 8 bases fit TRBD1. V lost 5 bases to trimming and J lost 9 bases; unmatched junction nucleotides: 3. This CDR3 is built from 13 residues. Germline values: CDR1 SEHNR, CDR2 FQNEAQ (reference sequence). The CDR3 spells CASSPQGASPLHF. The CDR3 nucleotides read TGTGCCAGCAGCCCGCAGGGGGCTTCACCCCTCCACTTT.

Written as DNA, the CDR3 is TGTGCCAGCAGTTACGACATCTACTATGGCTACACCTTC. Protein sequence: CASSYDIYYGYTF. This rearrangement joins TRBV6-6 to TRBJ1-2; no clear D gene. The V and J ends lost 2 bases and 3 bases respectively, with 7 bases between them. This CDR3 has 13 residues. Germline loops: CDR1 MNHNY, CDR2 SVGAGI (reference sequence).

This CDR3 reads CASSQLNTGELFF. CDR3 coding DNA: TGCGCCAGCAGCCAACTTAACACCGGGGAGCTGTTTTTT. The chain carries TRBV4-1 and TRBJ2-2; D is ambiguous. CDR3 length: 13 residues. Germline CDR1 MGHRA, CDR2 YSYEKL. The V end was cut by 2 bases, the J end by 2 bases, with 3 bases between.

This chain uses TRBV6-5 with TRBJ1-1, with D possibly TRBD1 on 5 matching bases. Trimming removed 6 bases from V and 1 base from J, with 12 bases in between. The length of the CDR3 is 14 residues. Germline-derived CDR1 and CDR2 are MNHEY and SVGAGI. CDR3 nucleotide sequence: TGTGCCAGCAGGAGGGGCGGGGGGAACACTGAAGCTTTCTTT. Protein product: CASRRGGGNTEAFF.

The genes are TRBV6-1 and TRBJ1-1; possible D gene TRBD1, 6 bases. Germline CDR1 MNHNS, CDR2 SASEGT. Trimming cost V 1 base and J 4 bases, with 7 bases left between them. The CDR3 is made up of 13 amino acids. DNA for the CDR3: TGTGCCAGCAGTGAAGACAGGGCCACTGAAGCTTTCTTT. Translated, it gives CASSEDRATEAFF.

The gene calls are TRBV19 and TRBJ2-4; a possible D gene is TRBD2 (5 bases). Trimming left V 7 bases short and J 7 bases short, with 11 bases between. Germline assignment: CDR1 LNHDA and CDR2 SQIVND (reference sequence). CDR3 length equals 12 residues. CDR3 in amino acids: CASIDRGNIQYF. Written as DNA, the CDR3 is TGTGCCAGTATAGACCGAGGGAACATTCAGTACTTC.

The chain has TRBV2 and TRBJ1-5; D ambiguous. The CDR3 is 13 amino acids. V was trimmed by 6 bases and J by 4 bases, leaving 10 bases between them. The germline V gene encodes CDR1 SNHLY and CDR2 FYNNEI. In DNA form, the CDR3 reads TGTGCCAGCAGCCGGGAGGTGAATCAGCCCCAGCATTTT. This sequence encodes CASSREVNQPQHF.

The V gene is TRBV9, the J gene TRBJ2-2, with TRBD2 matching 8 bases. V was clipped by 3 bases and J by 0 bases; unmatched bases: 7. The CDR3 is made up of 17 amino acids. Germline loops: CDR1 SGDLS, CDR2 YYNGEE. The CDR3 DNA reads TGTGCCAGCAGCGCGGGGGGACTAGGGACGAACACCGGGGAGCTGTTTTTT. Its protein product is CASSAGGLGTNTGELFF.

The chain employs TRBV14 and TRBJ2-1; 12 bases fit TRBD2. There are 14 residues in the CDR3. V lost 1 base and J lost 10; bases outside the gene matches: 2. CDR1 is SGHDN and CDR2 is FVKESK in the germline V gene. In DNA, the CDR3 is TGTGCCAGCAGCCAAGCTAGCGGGAGGGTCGAGCAGTTCTTC. It is translated as CASSQASGRVEQFF.

This chain links TRBV7-9 with TRBJ2-2; TRBD2 matches 12 bases. With 5 bases clipped from V and 0 bases from J, the junction kept 10 bases outside the gene matches. Germline assignment: CDR1 SEHNR and CDR2 FQNEAQ (reference sequence). The CDR3 runs 19 residues. The CDR3 region has the DNA TGTGCCAGCAGCATTACTAGCGGGAGGCCTTTGGCGAACACCGGGGAGCTGTTTTTT. Its translation is CASSITSGRPLANTGELFF.

This chain connects TRBV30 to TRBJ2-5, with D maybe TRBD1 (5 bases). Germline V gene data show CDR1 as GTSNPN and CDR2 as SVGIG (reference sequence). This CDR3 is 14 amino acids long. The CDR3 DNA reads as TGTGCGAGCAACCGAAGGGGCAGGGAAAAGACCCAGTACTTC. As protein: CASNRRGREKTQYF.

The V and J genes are TRBV30 and TRBJ1-2; D may be TRBD1 (6 bases). Germline V lookup: CDR1 GTSNPN, CDR2 SVGIG (reference sequence). The ends were cut back, 5 bases at V and 5 bases at J, with 18 bases in the middle. The CDR3 contains 14 residues. Written as DNA, the CDR3 is TGTGCCTGGGAACCTAACAGGGTCGGGTATGGCTACACCTTC. Translated: CAWEPNRVGYGYTF.

This clone was seen a single time. This chain links TRBV28 with TRBJ1-1, with D unresolved. The CDR3 extends over 16 amino acids. V gave up 6 bases and J gave up 1 base, with 18 bases separating them. Per germline, CDR1 MDHEN and CDR2 SYDVKM. The CDR3: CASRYLGSQTNTEAFF. CDR3 coding DNA: TGTGCCAGCAGATACCTCGGGTCACAAACGAACACTGAAGCTTTCTTT.

This clone was seen only once. The V gene is TRBV3-1 (or the pseudogene TRBV3-2), the J gene TRBJ1-5, with D unclear. The CDR3 totals 15 residues. Trimming cost V 1 base and J 0 bases, with 7 bases left between them. Germline V gives CDR1 LGHDT, CDR2 YNNKEL (reference sequence). For the CDR3, the DNA is TGTGCCAGCAGCCAAGTACAAAATAGCAATCAGCCCCAGCATTTT. Protein: CASSQVQNSNQPQHF.

This chain joins TRBV7-8 and TRBJ1-5, with a weak D call TRBD1 (6 bases). V lost 5 bases and J lost 3, with 14 bases in between. CDR1 SGHVS and CDR2 FQNEAQ come from the germline V gene. This CDR3 has 15 amino acids. This chain's CDR3 is CASSLTGWVNQPQHF. CDR3 DNA sequence: TGTGCCAGCAGCCTCACAGGGTGGGTCAATCAGCCCCAGCATTTT. Complete variable domain (other parts from reference TRBV7-8 and TRBJ1-5): GAGVSQSPRYKVAKRGQDVALRCDPISGHVSLFWYQQALGQGPEFLTYFQNEAQLDKSGLPSDRFFAERPEGSVSTLKIQRTQQEDSAVYLCASSLTGWVNQPQHFGDGTRLSIL.

The J gene is TRBJ2-1, the V gene TRBV20-1; D remains ambiguous. The CDR3 runs 11 residues. Germline loops: CDR1 DFQATT, CDR2 SNEGSKA (reference sequence). Trimming left V 3 bases short and J 5 bases short, with 5 bases between. The CDR3 here is CSASAHNEQFF. DNA for the CDR3: TGCAGTGCTAGTGCTCACAATGAGCAGTTCTTC.

The chain employs TRBV7-2 and TRBJ1-1; 7 bases are shared with TRBD1. CDR1 and CDR2 from the germline V gene are SGHTA and FQGNSA. The CDR3 is 14 amino acids. The V gene end was trimmed by 3 bases and the J gene end by 1 base; junction bases not matched to a gene: 2. CDR3 amino acids: CASSFGTANTEAFF. DNA of the CDR3: TGTGCCAGCAGCTTCGGGACAGCGAACACTGAAGCTTTCTTT.